These T cell receptor beta chains were read from a single sample in a study of shared clonotypes between healthy human individuals. TCRdb keeps only in-frame clones here, not all; method: immunoSEQ multiplex PCR. The data contain some 450,000 clones, roughly 80% of them singletons. The sequencing input was PBMCs. The receptor source for this set is a woman between 40 and 50 years old in good health. Some clones in this sample may be carry-over from other donors' samples. Each CDR3 is given with its conserved first and last residue. Each record gives: J gene, clone size, D gene, V gene, CDR3 DNA, CDR3 protein. A D gene is named only where the DNA matches it firmly. Where a row states a size, it is once, few, many or the class of an expanded clone; other rows omit it.

>TRBJ2-5|-|-|TRBV28
TGTGCCACCGCCGGGCAGCCCACGGGGGAGACCCAGTACTTC
CATAGQPTGETQYF
>TRBJ2-1|-|TRBD2|TRBV7-6
TGTGCCAGCAGCTTAGGCGTGGGGGGGTTAAACGAGCAGTTCTTC
CASSLGVGGLNEQFF
>TRBJ2-1|-|TRBD2|TRBV6-4
TGTGCCAGCAGTCCCCTAGCGGGAGAGGTCAATGAGCAGTTCTTC
CASSPLAGEVNEQFF
>TRBJ2-1|-|TRBD2|TRBV7-3
TGTGCCAGCAGCCCGGGGCTAGCGGGAGTGGACGAGCAGTTCTTC
CASSPGLAGVDEQFF
>TRBJ1-1|once|-|TRBV28
TGTGCCAGCAGAGTCGGGGGAGGGGGCACTGAAGCTTTCTTT
CASRVGGGGTEAFF
>TRBJ2-3|-|TRBD2|TRBV4-3
TGCGCCAGCAGCCAAGAAATAGCGGGAGGGCTCCCAGATACGCAGTATTTT
CASSQEIAGGLPDTQYF
>TRBJ2-7|-|-|TRBV9
TGTGCCAGCAGCGTAGGACAGTCCTACGAGCAGTACTTC
CASSVGQSYEQYF
>TRBJ2-6|many|-|TRBV6-6
TGTGCCAGCACCGAGAGTGGGGCCAACGTCCTGACTTTC
CASTESGANVLTF
>TRBJ2-1|-|TRBD2|TRBV5-1
TGCGCCAGCAGCGAACCTCTAGCGGGGTACAATGAGCAGTTCTTC
CASSEPLAGYNEQFF
>TRBJ1-1|few|-|TRBV28
TGTGCCAGCAGTTTATCGGGGAGGGGCAGGGACACTGAAGCTTTCTTT
CASSLSGRGRDTEAFF
>TRBJ1-2|-|-|TRBV29-1
TGCAGCGTTGAGGGACGGGGAGTAGGCTACACCTTC
CSVEGRGVGYTF
>TRBJ2-1|-|-|TRBV7-3
TGTGCCAGCAGCTTTGACTACCTCAATGAGCAGTTCTTC
CASSFDYLNEQFF
>TRBJ2-7|-|TRBD1|TRBV25-1
TGTGCCAGCGGGACAGGGACCTACGAGCAGCGCTTC
CASGTGTYEQRF
>TRBJ2-7|-|TRBD2|TRBV5-7
TGTGCCAGCAGCTCCCCGGGACTATCCTCCTACGAGCAGTACTTC
CASSSPGLSSYEQYF
>TRBJ2-5|-|TRBD2|TRBV14
TGTGCCAGCAGCCAAAGACTAGCGCCAGAGACCCAGTACTTC
CASSQRLAPETQYF
>TRBJ2-1|once|-|TRBV27
TGTGCCAGCAGTATCCCCGGGACCCACCATGAGCAGTTCTTC
CASSIPGTHHEQFF